The 18 T cell receptor beta chains given below trace back to one sample, sequenced in a study of cytomegalovirus exposure and HLA in healthy donors. Using immunoSEQ multiplex PCR, the repertoire was profiled, and TCRdb retains in-frame clones only, with some absent. The table has 200,000 to 250,000 clones, roughly 84% seen once; the top ten hold 1.5% to 2%. The sequenced material came from PBMCs. The receptors stem from a woman younger than 35 in good health and CMV-seropositive.

The J gene is TRBJ2-2, the V gene TRBV29-1; D may be TRBD2 (5 bases). The CDR3 consists of 15 residues. From germline, CDR1 is SQVTM and CDR2 ANQGSEA. V was shortened by 5 bases and J by 6 bases, with 19 bases between the two germline ends. The CDR3 loop reads CSVSGTVYLPGELFF. DNA of the CDR3: TGCAGCGTTTCGGGAACAGTCTATCTTCCCGGGGAGCTGTTTTTT.

J is TRBJ1-1 and V is TRBV27, with 7 nucleotides matching TRBD1. Trimming at V came to 6 bases and at J to 4 bases, leaving 8 bases not matched to a gene. The CDR3 loop spans 14 amino acids. Germline V gene lookup returns CDR1 MNHEY and CDR2 SMNVEV (reference sequence). CDR3 in amino acids: CASSDSRGATEAFF. The CDR3 bases are TGTGCCAGCAGCGATAGCAGGGGGGCCACTGAAGCTTTCTTT.

The chain links TRBV19 to TRBJ2-1; the D is unclear. The germline V gene has CDR1 LNHDA and CDR2 SQIVND (reference sequence). V lost 3 bases and J lost 3, with 6 bases in between. The CDR3 runs to 13 residues. DNA of the CDR3: TGTGCCAGTAGTATGGCTCTCTACAATGAGCAGTTCTTC. Its protein is CASSMALYNEQFF.

The V and J genes are TRBV7-9 and TRBJ2-7, with 8 bases lining up with TRBD2. CDR1 is SEHNR and CDR2 is FQNEAQ in the germline V gene (reference sequence). There are 15 residues in the CDR3. J lost 6 bases, V lost 2 bases, and 9 bases had no gene match. In nucleotides, the CDR3 is TGTGCCAGCAGCTTACTCGCGGGAGGTAGGAGCGAGCAGTACTTC. Amino acid sequence: CASSLLAGGRSEQYF.

The chain is built from TRBV18 and TRBJ1-1; TRBD1 might be the D (5 bases). The V and J ends lost 2 bases and 3 bases respectively, with 13 bases between them. The germline V gene has CDR1 KGHSH and CDR2 LQKENI. The CDR3 runs 15 residues. CDR3 sequence: CASSPIAGRDTEAFF. In DNA form, the CDR3 reads TGTGCCAGCTCACCAATCGCAGGGAGGGACACTGAAGCTTTCTTT.

The chain couples TRBV15 to TRBJ1-4, with TRBD1 identical over 8 bases. V dropped 2 bases and J dropped 7; count of bases not matched to a gene: 12. This CDR3 contains 17 residues. CDR1 and CDR2 from the germline V gene are LNHNV and YYDKDF (reference sequence). CDR3 amino acids: CATSRPIDGTGGEKLFF. CDR3 coding DNA: TGTGCCACCAGCAGACCCATAGATGGGACAGGCGGTGAAAAACTGTTTTTT.

This chain uses TRBV27 with TRBJ2-3; 7 bases map to TRBD1. J gave up 0 bases and V 5 bases, and 20 bases lay outside the gene matches. Germline V CDR1 and CDR2: MNHEY, SMNVEV (reference sequence). CDR3 length: 20 amino acids. CDR3 in amino acids: CASSPRLGDRLITSTDTQYF. In DNA, the CDR3 is TGTGCCAGCAGTCCCCGTTTGGGGGACAGATTAATAACTAGCACAGATACGCAGTATTTT.

This clone was picked up one time. As DNA, the CDR3 is TGTGCCAGCGTCTCCGGGACAGGGTCCTACGAGCAGTACTTC. Translation: CASVSGTGSYEQYF. This rearrangement joins TRBV28 to TRBJ2-7; 9 bases line up with TRBD1. With V trimmed by 8 bases and J by 1 base, 6 bases remained unmatched. The CDR3 extends over 14 amino acids. Germline CDR1 is MDHEN and CDR2 is SYDVKM.

As for this clone: This CDR3 is also generated by other DNA sequences in the sample. This rearrangement joins TRBV5-1 to TRBJ1-1; the D is unclear. V lost 2 bases and J lost 1, with 6 bases in between. CDR3 length equals 13 residues. CDR1 and CDR2 (germline): SGHRS, YFSETQ. The CDR3 protein is CASSFRQNTEAFF. CDR3 in DNA: TGCGCCAGCAGCTTTAGACAGAACACTGAAGCTTTCTTT. The whole variable domain, remainder taken from reference TRBV5-1 and TRBJ1-1, is KAGVTQTPRYLIKTRGQQVTLSCSPISGHRSVSWYQQTPGQGLQFLFEYFSETQRNKGNFPGRFSGRQFSNSRSEMNVSTLELGDSALYLCASSFRQNTEAFFGQGTRLTVV.

The chain has TRBV9 and TRBJ2-2, with D tentatively TRBD2 (6 bases). CDR1 and CDR2 (germline): SGDLS, YYNGEE. This CDR3 is built from 13 residues. The ends were cut back, 4 bases at V and 6 bases at J, with 10 bases in the middle. CDR3 bases: TGTGCCAGCAGCTTTAGGGAGGCCGGGGAGCTGTTTTTT. Protein: CASSFREAGELFF.

The chain uses TRBV20-1 and TRBJ2-7; D is ambiguous. V was trimmed by 6 bases and J by 3 bases, leaving 6 bases between them. CDR1 DFQATT and CDR2 SNEGSKA come from the germline V gene (reference sequence). CDR3 length equals 10 residues. The CDR3: CSATYYEQYF. The CDR3 DNA follows: TGCAGTGCGACTTACTACGAGCAGTACTTC.

This clone showed up many times. CDR3 DNA: TGCGCCAGCAGCCCCAGGTGGCGAGACGACGAGCAGTACTTC. This encodes CASSPRWRDDEQYF. The chain combines TRBV4-1 with TRBJ2-7; no clear D. The CDR3 consists of 14 residues. V was shortened by 4 bases and J by 5 bases, with 15 bases between the two germline ends. Germline V gene lookup returns CDR1 MGHRA and CDR2 YSYEKL.

This clone appeared a single time. This chain links TRBV10-1 with TRBJ1-1; D might be TRBD1 (6 bases). V was trimmed by 7 bases and J by 2 bases, leaving 17 bases between them. CDR3 length equals 15 residues. Germline V lookup: CDR1 WNHNN, CDR2 SYGVQD (reference sequence). CDR3 residues: CASIQGPDPNTEAFF. The CDR3 bases are TGCGCCAGCATTCAGGGGCCTGATCCTAACACTGAAGCTTTCTTT.

The chain has TRBV29-1 and TRBJ1-5, with 9 bases identical to TRBD1. The V gene's germline CDR1 is SQVTM and CDR2 ANQGSEA. This CDR3 region has 15 residues. The J segment lost 0 bases and the V segment lost 7 bases, leaving 7 bases of the junction unmatched. CDR3 region: CSGGTGKLSNQPQHF. The CDR3 DNA reads as TGCAGCGGCGGGACAGGGAAACTTAGCAATCAGCCCCAGCATTTT.

The rearrangement joins TRBV5-8 to TRBJ2-2; the D gene is possibly TRBD1 (5 bases). The CDR3 spans 15 residues. Deletions cut 3 bases from V and 5 bases from J, with 14 bases between. Germline lookup yields CDR1 SGHTS and CDR2 YDEGEE. CDR3 bases: TGTGCCAGCAGCTGGGTTGGGGCAGAAACCGGGGAGCTGTTTTTT. Amino acids: CASSWVGAETGELFF.

V and J are TRBV6-1 and TRBJ1-1; D unresolved. Trimming took off 8 bases at V and 1 base at J, with 14 bases between the two ends. The CDR3 totals 14 residues. Looked up from germline, CDR1 is MNHNS and CDR2 is SASEGT. Written as DNA, the CDR3 is TGTGCCAGCTATGAAGGAGGAGGGAACACTGAAGCTTTCTTT. Its translation: CASYEGGGNTEAFF.

The rearrangement links TRBV7-9 to TRBJ2-7, with 7 bases that match TRBD2. CDR3 length: 15 amino acids. Germline trimming cut 2 bases from V and 5 bases from J; bases unmatched to any gene: 9. Germline CDR1 SEHNR, CDR2 FQNEAQ (reference sequence). The CDR3 coding sequence is TGTGCCAGCAGCTTATTTCGGGCGGGAGAGGACGAGCAGTACTTC. Translating gives CASSLFRAGEDEQYF.

The chain joins TRBV5-4 to TRBJ2-3; D possibly corresponds to TRBD2 (6 bases). The CDR3 is made up of 16 amino acids. The V gene lost 2 bases and the J gene lost 2 bases, with 15 bases spanning the gap. Germline V gene data show CDR1 as SGHNT and CDR2 as YYREEE (reference sequence). CDR3 sequence reads: CASSLKIGGSTDTQYF. As DNA, the CDR3 is TGTGCCAGCAGCTTAAAGATCGGGGGATCCACAGATACGCAGTATTTT.